One and the same sample provided the 25 T cell receptor beta chains below, sequenced in a study of T-cell reconstitution after alpha-beta-depleted transplantation in children. Library preparation (for TCRbeta) was performed with unique molecular identifiers. TCRdb passed the PCR reads through MiXCR, listing each CDR3 protein once. There are approximately 420,000 distinct CDR3 sequences in the sample; approximately 11% occur only once, and 4.5% to 7% lies in the top ten. Sequencing was performed on PBMCs from the stem cell graft donor, taken from the stem cell graft. The receptors stem from a human donor who donated a stem cell graft to a child with acute myeloid leukemia.

The genes are TRBV10-3 and TRBJ2-1; perhaps TRBD2 as D (5 bases). Germline assignment: CDR1 ENHRY and CDR2 SYGVKD. Trimming cost V 3 bases and J 9 bases, with 12 bases left between them. CDR3 size: 13 residues. The DNA of the CDR3 is TGTGCCATCAGTGATCAGTCCGGAGGTGAGCAGTTCTTC. Translating it yields CAISDQSGGEQFF.

V is TRBV18 and J is TRBJ1-4; D possibly corresponds to TRBD1 (6 bases). The CDR3 covers 15 residues. CDR1 and CDR2 (germline): KGHSH, LQKENI. Trimming took 1 base from V and 7 from J, leaving 13 bases between them. CDR3 nucleotides: TGTGCCAGCTCACCACTGGGGCAGGGGAGTGAAAAACTGTTTTTT. Translating gives CASSPLGQGSEKLFF.

The rearrangement uses TRBV5-1 and TRBJ1-2; 8 bases line up with TRBD1. The CDR3 contains 14 residues. Trimming took 4 bases from V and 8 from J; bases not matched to a gene: 10. The germline V gene encodes CDR1 SGHRS and CDR2 YFSETQ. In nucleotides, the CDR3 is TGCGCCAGCAGCACGGACAGGGTACAGGGCGGCTACACCTTC. Translation: CASSTDRVQGGYTF.

This clonotype was counted a few times. The chain is built from TRBV20-1 and TRBJ1-4, with D hard to call. The CDR3 loop spans 14 amino acids. From germline, CDR1 is DFQATT and CDR2 SNEGSKA (reference sequence). Between the trimmed V and J ends, which lost 0 bases and 3 bases, there was a span of 8 bases. For the CDR3, the DNA is TGCAGTGCTAGAGATGACGCCCCTAATGAAAAACTGTTTTTT. Residues: CSARDDAPNEKLFF.

This clonotype was recorded many times. The gene calls are TRBV5-1 and TRBJ2-5, with 9 bases lining up with TRBD1. This CDR3 has 15 amino acids. Germline values: CDR1 SGHRS, CDR2 YFSETQ. Trimming at V came to 0 bases and at J to 4 bases, leaving 4 bases not matched to a gene. The CDR3 spells CASSLAGTGPETQYF. As DNA, the CDR3 is TGCGCCAGCAGCTTGGCGGGGACAGGGCCAGAGACCCAGTACTTC.

This clonotype was counted many times. This chain connects TRBV29-1 to TRBJ1-2; D remains unclear. The CDR3 is made up of 14 amino acids. Germline CDR1 and CDR2: SQVTM and ANQGSEA. Trimming stripped 2 bases from V and 4 bases from J, with 14 bases between. CDR3 bases: TGCAGCGTTGAAATAAGTTCTACCTTCTATGGCTACACCTTC. Residues: CSVEISSTFYGYTF.

This clonotype was seen ten or more times. The chain couples TRBV29-1 to TRBJ2-2; TRBD2 aligns across 9 bases. CDR1 is SQVTM, CDR2 ANQGSEA, per germline. J was trimmed by 1 base and V by 4 bases; bases with no gene match: 1. The CDR3 covers 14 residues. CDR3 sequence reads: CSVGTSVNTGELFF. The CDR3 DNA is TGCAGCGTTGGGACTAGCGTGAACACCGGGGAGCTGTTTTTT.

The table lists this clonotype with a few counts. The genes are TRBV7-9 and TRBJ1-6; the D is unclear. This CDR3 is 13 amino acids long. Germline-derived CDR1 and CDR2 are SEHNR and FQNEAQ (reference sequence). The V end lost 8 bases, the J end lost 5 bases, and 10 bases lay between the germline ends. The CDR3 coding sequence is TGTGCCAGCGGCGCGGGGAATAATTCACCCCTCCACTTT. Its translation: CASGAGNNSPLHF.

The V gene is TRBV12-3 or TRBV12-4, the J gene TRBJ2-1; either TRBD1 or TRBD2 may supply D (6 bases each). The CDR3 is made up of 14 amino acids. Trimming took 5 bases from V and 6 from J, leaving 14 bases between them. Written as DNA, the CDR3 is TGTGCCAGCAGTCCCCTACGGGGGCTCAATGAGCAGTTCTTC. This translates into CASSPLRGLNEQFF.

This sequence joins TRBV5-1 and TRBJ1-4, with 7 bases fitting TRBD1. Unmatched junction bases numbered 7, after V lost 4 bases and J lost 4 bases. CDR3 size: 15 residues. Germline V CDR1 and CDR2: SGHRS, YFSETQ. The CDR3: CASSLWTGLNEKLFF. In DNA form, the CDR3 reads TGCGCCAGCAGCCTATGGACAGGCCTTAATGAAAAACTGTTTTTT.

The chain carries TRBV3-1 and TRBJ2-1; D assignment may be TRBD1 or TRBD2 (6 bases each). Looked up from germline, CDR1 is LGHDT and CDR2 is YNNKEL (reference sequence). There are 18 residues in the CDR3. Trimming pared 7 bases from V and 0 bases from J, leaving 22 bases between. Written as DNA, the CDR3 is TGTGCCAGCACCAAACTGTCTAGGAGGGGGAGCTCCTACAATGAGCAGTTCTTC. Translating gives CASTKLSRRGSSYNEQFF.

The V call is TRBV19, the J call TRBJ1-5, with unresolved D. CDR3 length equals 13 residues. The V end was cut by 1 base, the J end by 4 bases, with 5 bases between. CDR1 is LNHDA, CDR2 SQIVND, per germline (reference sequence). Here the CDR3 reads CASSIGGNQPQHF. As DNA, the CDR3 is TGTGCCAGTAGTATAGGCGGGAATCAGCCCCAGCATTTT.

This clonotype appeared a few times. This chain links TRBV29-1 with TRBJ2-5, with D hard to call. The germline CDR1 and CDR2 sequences are SQVTM and ANQGSEA. The CDR3 spans 12 residues. V was trimmed by 6 bases and J by 2 bases, leaving 10 bases between them. CDR3 residues: CSVLHGQETQYF. CDR3 nucleotides: TGCAGCGTCCTTCACGGTCAAGAGACCCAGTACTTC.

This clonotype was observed many times. J is TRBJ2-1 and V is TRBV12-3 or TRBV12-4; 11 bases agree with TRBD2. This CDR3 comprises 16 residues. V was pared by 6 bases and J by 2 bases, with 6 bases of the junction left unmatched. As DNA, the CDR3 is TGTGCCAGCAGGAGGTCTAGCGGGGGGCCCTACAATGAGCAGTTCTTC. It translates to CASRRSSGGPYNEQFF.

This clonotype has ten or more counts. This chain uses TRBV20-1 with TRBJ1-1, with 9 bases identical to TRBD1. V shed 3 bases and J 4 bases; nucleotides not matched to a gene: 0. The CDR3 is 12 residues long. Germline CDR1 DFQATT, CDR2 SNEGSKA (reference sequence). CDR3 in DNA: TGCAGTGCTAGGACAGGGGGCACTGAAGCTTTCTTT. Protein: CSARTGGTEAFF.

This clonotype was observed at least ten times. The V call is TRBV12-3 or TRBV12-4, the J call TRBJ2-2; TRBD2 agrees at 7 bases. V was pared by 7 bases and J by 6 bases, with 11 bases of the junction left unmatched. The CDR3 covers 15 residues. This CDR3 is CASTKTSSTSGELFF. The CDR3 DNA reads TGTGCCAGCACAAAGACTAGCAGTACTTCCGGGGAGCTGTTTTTT.

The chain has TRBV7-2 and TRBJ2-5; 10 bases agree with TRBD1. Germline CDR1 SGHTA, CDR2 FQGNSA. V lost 2 bases to trimming and J lost 5 bases; unmatched junction nucleotides: 8. This CDR3 has 16 residues. The CDR3 bases are TGTGCCAGCAGCTTAACCGGGGACAGGGGAGGGGAGACCCAGTACTTC. Translated: CASSLTGDRGGETQYF.

The CDR3 DNA reads as TGTGCCAGCAGTGAGCTAGCGGCACGGAAGGAGCAGTTCTTC. Protein sequence: CASSELAARKEQFF. The J gene is TRBJ2-1, the V gene TRBV6-1, with 7 bases that match TRBD2. The J segment lost 10 bases and the V segment lost 3 bases, leaving 9 bases of the junction unmatched. Germline CDR1 reads MNHNS; CDR2 reads SASEGT. This CDR3 spans 14 amino acids.

This sequence joins TRBV12-3 or TRBV12-4 and TRBJ1-1; D perhaps matches TRBD1 (5 bases). The length of the CDR3 is 13 residues. The germline V and J ends were trimmed by 6 bases and 4 bases, with 12 bases remaining between them. CDR3 in amino acids: CASSNGAGTEAFF. The CDR3, as DNA: TGTGCCAGCAGCAACGGGGCGGGCACTGAAGCTTTCTTT.

This clonotype has only a few counts. V gene TRBV7-9 combines with J gene TRBJ2-7; 12 nucleotides agree with TRBD2. Germline CDR1 and CDR2: SEHNR and FQNEAQ (reference sequence). The V gene end was trimmed by 1 base and the J gene end by 6 bases; junction bases not matched to a gene: 1. The CDR3 covers 14 residues. The CDR3 here is CASSLGTSGTEQYF. Written as DNA, the CDR3 is TGTGCCAGCAGCTTAGGGACTAGCGGGACCGAGCAGTACTTC.

Worth noting for this clonotype: One base away lies a much larger clone, so this may be a sequencing read error. This chain joins TRBV2 and TRBJ2-2, with 7 positions matching TRBD2. The V gene's germline CDR1 is SNHLY and CDR2 FYNNEI. CDR3 length equals 13 residues. Losses at the gene ends were 6 bases for V and 4 bases for J; bases not matched to a gene: 2. The CDR3 nucleotides are TGTGCCAGCAGCGGGGGGATCACCGGGGAGCTGTTTTTT. Protein: CASSGGITGELFF.

This clonotype showed up many times. The chain uses TRBV7-2 and TRBJ2-5; the D is unclear. Trimming left V 1 base short and J 2 bases short, with 11 bases between. The CDR3 consists of 15 residues. Germline assignment: CDR1 SGHTA and CDR2 FQGNSA. CDR3 loop: CASSLVVTSQETQYF. The CDR3 nucleotides are TGTGCCAGCAGCTTAGTAGTGACTTCGCAAGAGACCCAGTACTTC.

This clonotype was seen a handful of times. This chain links TRBV9 with TRBJ2-2; D is perhaps TRBD1 (6 bases). The ends were cut back, 4 bases at V and 0 bases at J, with 13 bases in the middle. From germline, CDR1 is SGDLS and CDR2 YYNGEE. The CDR3 is made up of 16 amino acids. The DNA for the CDR3 is TGTGCCAGCAGCATGGGTTGGACAGCGAACACCGGGGAGCTGTTTTTT. It codes for CASSMGWTANTGELFF.

This clonotype was found a few times. V and J are TRBV6-1 and TRBJ2-7, with D perhaps TRBD2 (6 bases). Trimming took off 5 bases at V and 1 base at J, with 18 bases between the two ends. The CDR3 consists of 16 residues. The germline gives CDR1 MNHNS, CDR2 SASEGT. CDR3 amino acids: CASSPLGAGRSYEQYV. CDR3 in DNA: TGTGCCAGCAGTCCCCTCGGGGCTGGGAGGTCCTACGAGCAGTACGTC.

In its sample, this clonotype was seen a few times. The chain recombines TRBV20-1 with TRBJ2-7; D remains ambiguous. The CDR3 sequence is 13 residues long. Germline V CDR1 and CDR2: DFQATT, SNEGSKA (reference sequence). The germline V and J ends were trimmed by 3 bases and 1 base, with 10 bases remaining between them. The CDR3, as DNA: TGCAGTGCTAGGGGGTCTCAATCCTACGAGCAGTACGTC. Protein product: CSARGSQSYEQYV.